This T cell receptor beta chain was retrieved from a study of blood T cell repertoires in COVID-19. Study-level background: Acute and convalescent COVID-19 specimens originated in the United States, Italy and Spain. Sample material is recorded as cDNA or gDNA derived from T cells, B-cell-depleted T cells, or PBMCs.

Per the germline V gene, CDR1 is LGHDT and CDR2 is YNNKEL (reference sequence). V dropped 2 bases and J dropped 4 bases, with 14 bases sitting between them. This CDR3 has 15 residues. Under the authors' procedure: Counts of nucleated cells, estimated from reference gene primer amplification, were obtained. Generated by immunoSEQ multiplex PCR, the TCRdb table keeps only in-frame clones and is missing some. Clone size and the V and J calls come from that table; the DNA yielded D and trimming. The top ten clones hold about a tenth of a sample with 150,000 to 200,000 clones, 80% to 90% of them seen once.

The source of this sequence is a human donor in a cohort sampled during active COVID-19. V gene TRBV3-1 (or the pseudogene TRBV3-2) combines with J gene TRBJ1-1; D is ambiguous. Sequencing was done on a sample of peripheral blood. CDR3 in DNA: TGTGCCAGCAGCCAATTGTACGGTGTAATCACTGAAGCTTTCTTT. Encoded protein: CASSQLYGVITEAFF.